The entry that follows covers one T cell receptor (beta chain) sequence. This record comes from a study of blood T cell repertoires in COVID-19. Study details: PBMCs, B-cell-depleted T cells, or T cells provided the cDNA or gDNA that made up the material.

CDR3 length: 14 amino acids. The V gene's germline CDR1 is LNHDA and CDR2 SQIVND (reference sequence). The trim removed 9 bases at V and 7 bases at J, leaving 9 bases unmatched. Clones were sequenced by immunoSEQ multiplex PCR, and TCRdb holds only the in-frame ones, with some missing. The sample has fewer than 350,000 clones, approximately 85% seen once. The chain recombines TRBV19 with TRBJ2-2, with 9 bases matching TRBD1. Sequenced: PBMCs or T cells enriched from blood (not recorded which). This receptor was identified in a young man who had recovered from COVID-19. CDR3 sequence reads: CAREPGQGSGELFF. DNA for the CDR3: TGTGCCAGAGAGCCGGGACAGGGTAGCGGGGAGCTGTTTTTT.